The clone carrying this TCR beta chain was found many times. Its target is unknown. This sample is part of a study of molecular identifiers for immune sequencing clone quantification. About the research overall: Replicates involved a five-way split of RNA from around 20,000 or 99,000 naive CD8 cells, with sequencing of four.

Naive CD8 library inputs spanned 20,000 to 1,000,000 sorted cells and 10%, 30% or 50% RNA. Between the trimmed V and J ends, which lost 5 bases and 2 bases, there was a span of 10 bases. The CDR3 is 13 amino acids. Germline lookup yields CDR1 SGHRS and CDR2 YFSETQ. Regarding the study as a whole: Clone sizes that are highly expanded could be underestimated when identical TCR molecules share a barcode.

TCR libraries were built in bulk with a published protocol and specific TCR primers. TCRdb re-called the PCR reads through MiXCR, storing one row per CDR3 protein. The profile shows 45,000 to 55,000 distinct CDR3 sequences, about a third of them singletons. This rearrangement joins TRBV5-1 to TRBJ1-2; D gene uncertain. Sequenced input: naive CD8+ T cells from blood, with Jurkat cell RNA spiked in. Subset indicated: FACS-sorted CD8+CD4-CCR7+CD45RA+ naive T cells. The receptor was derived from a human donor in good health. Some libraries in this study had Jurkat cell RNA spiked in. The CDR3 DNA sequence: TGCGCCAGCAGGCACACAACGAACTATGGCTACACCTTC. This gives the protein CASRHTTNYGYTF.